Each of the 21 T cell receptor beta chains below was sequenced from the same sample in a study of cytomegalovirus exposure and HLA in healthy donors. PCR employed 60 Vbeta and 13 Jbeta primers. Sequencing used immunoSEQ multiplex PCR; TCRdb keeps in-frame clones, though not all of them. The sample yields some 120,000 clones, 78% seen once. Material: PBMCs. These receptors were collected from a man aged 30 to 45 in good health and CMV-seropositive.

Only one count was recorded for this clone. V usage is TRBV18 and J usage is TRBJ2-7; 7 nucleotides agree with TRBD1. CDR1 and CDR2 (germline): KGHSH, LQKENI. The CDR3 totals 14 residues. V lost 0 bases and J lost 3; bases outside the gene matches: 2. The CDR3 coding sequence is TGTGCCAGCTCACCACCGTGGGACAGCTACGAGCAGTACTTC. Encoded protein: CASSPPWDSYEQYF.

The chain employs TRBV19 and TRBJ2-1; 7 bases map to TRBD2. Germline V gene data show CDR1 as LNHDA and CDR2 as SQIVND (reference sequence). The CDR3 contains 13 residues. The junction had 9 bases not matched to a gene; V was cut back by 10 bases and J by 6 bases. In DNA form, the CDR3 reads TGTGCCACTGGGCGGGAGTCTATCAATGAGCAGTTCTTC. This sequence encodes CATGRESINEQFF.

The chain uses TRBV7-6 and TRBJ2-5, with a tentative D call TRBD2 (6 bases). The V end was cut by 5 bases, the J end by 7 bases, with 17 bases between. The CDR3 totals 14 residues. Germline CDR1 is SGHVS and CDR2 is FNYEAQ. CDR3 region: CASSPLANEGTQYF. Written as DNA, the CDR3 is TGTGCCAGCAGCCCACTAGCAAACGAGGGGACCCAGTACTTC.

This sequence joins TRBV28 and TRBJ2-4, with TRBD1 as a possible D gene (7 bases). Germline V CDR1 and CDR2: MDHEN, SYDVKM. The CDR3 covers 14 residues. V dropped 1 base and J dropped 7 bases, with 11 bases sitting between them. The CDR3 bases are TGTGCCAGCAGTTTATTCAGGGGGGCGAACATTCAGTACTTC. This translates into CASSLFRGANIQYF.

The V gene is TRBV30, the J gene TRBJ1-2; 7 bases align to TRBD1. The V gene's germline CDR1 is GTSNPN and CDR2 SVGIG (reference sequence). This CDR3 comprises 14 residues. The junction had 8 bases not matched to a gene; V was cut back by 2 bases and J by 5 bases. CDR3 in DNA: TGTGCCTGGAGTCCGACCAGGGGGAGGTATGGCTACACCTTC. Translating it yields CAWSPTRGRYGYTF.

The chain carries TRBV7-2 and TRBJ1-5; no definite D call. The V end lost 4 bases, the J end lost 4 bases, and 8 bases lay between the germline ends. The CDR3 has 13 residues. CDR1 and CDR2 (germline): SGHTA, FQGNSA. The CDR3 nucleotides are TGTGCCAGCAGCTATATGGAGAATCAGCCCCAGCATTTT. Amino acids: CASSYMENQPQHF.

The rearrangement joins TRBV7-9 to TRBJ1-2; 8 positions match TRBD1. The CDR3 sequence is 16 residues long. V lost 7 bases, J lost 4 bases, and 14 bases stayed unmatched. CDR1 and CDR2 (germline): SEHNR, FQNEAQ (reference sequence). The DNA of the CDR3 is TGTGCCAGCATCGCGACAGGGGCGTCCGATGTCTATGGCTACACCTTC. Encoded protein: CASIATGASDVYGYTF.

The genes are TRBV4-2 and TRBJ1-4, with 7 bases matching TRBD1. Germline trimming cut 0 bases from V and 6 bases from J; bases unmatched to any gene: 4. The V gene's germline CDR1 is LGHNA and CDR2 YNFKEQ. The CDR3 runs to 15 residues. The CDR3 reads CASSQDPQGYEKLFF. The CDR3 DNA reads TGTGCCAGCAGCCAAGACCCACAGGGGTATGAAAAACTGTTTTTT.

The chain recombines TRBV14 with TRBJ1-2, with TRBD1 matching 7 bases. CDR1 SGHDN and CDR2 FVKESK come from the germline V gene. With V trimmed by 1 base and J by 3 bases, 5 bases remained unmatched. The CDR3 sequence is 15 residues long. CDR3 nucleotide sequence: TGTGCCAGCAGCCAAGGTAAGGACAGGCACTATGGCTACACCTTC. Its translation is CASSQGKDRHYGYTF.

The chain combines TRBV2 with TRBJ2-7; the match to TRBD1 covers 8 bases. The CDR3 contains 15 residues. J was trimmed by 0 bases and V by 6 bases; bases with no gene match: 7. Germline lookup yields CDR1 SNHLY and CDR2 FYNNEI. The CDR3 DNA reads as TGTGCCAGCAGGCAGGGGGCGCCTAGCTCCTACGAGCAGTACTTC. The encoded protein is CASRQGAPSSYEQYF. The full variable domain, rest sourced from reference TRBV2 and TRBJ2-7, is EPEVTQTPSHQVTQMGQEVILRCVPISNHLYFYWYRQILGQKVEFLVSFYNNEISEKSEIFDDQFSVERPDGSNFTLKIRSTKLEDSAMYFCASRQGAPSSYEQYFGPGTRLTVT.

The J gene is TRBJ1-1, the V gene TRBV7-2; TRBD1 matches at 8 bases. The CDR3 has 14 amino acids. The germline V gene encodes CDR1 SGHTA and CDR2 FQGNSA. With V trimmed by 5 bases and J by 8 bases, 10 bases remained unmatched. CDR3 in amino acids: CASSPDRGFLEAFF. For the CDR3, the DNA is TGTGCCAGCAGCCCAGACAGGGGATTCTTAGAAGCTTTCTTT. Filled out from reference TRBV7-2 and TRBJ1-1, the complete variable domain reads GAGVSQSPSNKVTEKGKDVELRCDPISGHTALYWYRQSLGQGLEFLIYFQGNSAPDKSGLPSDRFSAERTGGSVSTLTIQRTQQEDSAVYLCASSPDRGFLEAFFGQGTRLTVV.

This clone was observed a few times. This sequence joins TRBV6-4 and TRBJ2-5; 8 nucleotides line up with TRBD2. Germline loops: CDR1 MRHNA, CDR2 SNTAGT. V gave up 7 bases and J gave up 5 bases; unmatched junction bases: 12. The CDR3 has 15 amino acids. This CDR3 reads CASKRAGESWETQYF. CDR3 coding DNA: TGTGCCAGCAAAAGAGCGGGAGAATCATGGGAGACCCAGTACTTC.

The rearrangement joins TRBV7-2 to TRBJ1-1; 10 bases fit TRBD1. This CDR3 contains 14 residues. CDR1 is SGHTA and CDR2 is FQGNSA in the germline V gene. V lost 1 base and J lost 10; bases outside the gene matches: 6. The CDR3 sequence is CASSLVGQGVGAFF. CDR3 DNA sequence: TGTGCCAGCAGCTTAGTTGGACAGGGGGTAGGAGCTTTCTTT. The variable domain in full, completed from reference TRBV7-2 and TRBJ1-1, reads GAGVSQSPSNKVTEKGKDVELRCDPISGHTALYWYRQSLGQGLEFLIYFQGNSAPDKSGLPSDRFSAERTGGSVSTLTIQRTQQEDSAVYLCASSLVGQGVGAFFGQGTRLTVV.

The rearrangement uses TRBV5-6 and TRBJ1-2; 9 nucleotides agree with TRBD1. Germline CDR1 and CDR2: SGHDT and YYEEEE. The trim removed 4 bases at V and 4 bases at J, leaving 5 bases unmatched. This CDR3 region has 14 residues. The CDR3 DNA sequence: TGTGCCAGCAGCATAACAGGGGGCAGCTATGGCTACACCTTC. Translated, it gives CASSITGGSYGYTF. Looking up the rest from reference TRBV5-6 and TRBJ1-2 gives the full variable domain: DAGVTQSPTHLIKTRGQQVTLRCSPKSGHDTVSWYQQALGQGPQFIFQYYEEEERQRGNFPDRFSGHQFPNYSSELNVNALLLGDSALYLCASSITGGSYGYTFGSGTRLTVV.

A remark on this clone: One junction end does not reproduce the germline sequence, and a read error may be involved. The chain uses TRBV9 and TRBJ1-4; D is perhaps TRBD1 (6 bases). Germline CDR1 is SGDLS and CDR2 is YYNGEE. The CDR3 sequence is 16 residues long. The CDR3 is CASSVYRVRGLLETVF. CDR3 nucleotide sequence: TGTGCCAGCAGCGTTTACAGGGTCAGGGGTTTGCTGGAAACTGTTTTT.

This chain connects TRBV7-2 to TRBJ2-7; 14 bases fit TRBD2. The CDR3 runs 17 residues. Germline CDR1 reads SGHTA; CDR2 reads FQGNSA. V shed 5 bases and J 2 bases; nucleotides not matched to a gene: 8. This CDR3 is CASSPVGTSGSAYEQYF. CDR3 coding DNA: TGTGCCAGCAGCCCGGTCGGGACTAGCGGGAGTGCCTACGAGCAGTACTTC.

The chain employs TRBV6-1 and TRBJ2-3; TRBD1 matches at 7 bases. Germline values: CDR1 MNHNS, CDR2 SASEGT. V lost 6 bases and J lost 2; bases outside the gene matches: 8. The CDR3 spans 15 residues. The CDR3 loop reads CASRGTGANTDTQYF. The DNA of the CDR3 is TGTGCCAGCAGGGGAACAGGGGCCAACACAGATACGCAGTATTTT.

The V and J genes are TRBV11-2 and TRBJ1-1, with TRBD1 matching 10 bases. Germline lookup yields CDR1 SGHAT and CDR2 FQNNGV. The J segment lost 7 bases and the V segment lost 2 bases, leaving 4 bases of the junction unmatched. The CDR3 extends over 14 amino acids. DNA of the CDR3: TGTGCCAGCAGCTTACGACAGGGGGCGTTTGAAGCTTTCTTT. Protein: CASSLRQGAFEAFF.

The chain couples TRBV7-9 to TRBJ2-3; no definite D call. The CDR3 is 16 residues long. The germline V gene has CDR1 SEHNR and CDR2 FQNEAQ (reference sequence). The V end lost 1 base, the J end lost 1 base, and 12 bases lay between the germline ends. The CDR3 reads CASSLVSGSGTDTQYF. In DNA form, the CDR3 reads TGTGCCAGCAGCTTAGTGAGTGGAAGCGGCACAGATACGCAGTATTTT.

The chain links TRBV5-1 to TRBJ2-7; 8 nucleotides line up with TRBD1. Germline V CDR1 and CDR2: SGHRS, YFSETQ. The CDR3 consists of 13 residues. The J segment lost 7 bases and the V segment lost 4 bases, leaving 7 bases of the junction unmatched. CDR3 sequence reads: CASSLDRVREQYF. The CDR3, as DNA: TGCGCCAGCAGCCTGGACAGGGTTAGGGAGCAGTACTTC.

The chain has TRBV27 and TRBJ2-7, with TRBD1 identical over 10 bases. The CDR3 is 16 amino acids. J lost 2 bases, V lost 5 bases, and 9 bases had no gene match. Per the germline V gene, CDR1 is MNHEY and CDR2 is SMNVEV (reference sequence). The CDR3: CASSMGAGTGAYEQYF. As DNA, the CDR3 is TGTGCCAGCAGTATGGGGGCCGGGACAGGGGCCTACGAGCAGTACTTC.